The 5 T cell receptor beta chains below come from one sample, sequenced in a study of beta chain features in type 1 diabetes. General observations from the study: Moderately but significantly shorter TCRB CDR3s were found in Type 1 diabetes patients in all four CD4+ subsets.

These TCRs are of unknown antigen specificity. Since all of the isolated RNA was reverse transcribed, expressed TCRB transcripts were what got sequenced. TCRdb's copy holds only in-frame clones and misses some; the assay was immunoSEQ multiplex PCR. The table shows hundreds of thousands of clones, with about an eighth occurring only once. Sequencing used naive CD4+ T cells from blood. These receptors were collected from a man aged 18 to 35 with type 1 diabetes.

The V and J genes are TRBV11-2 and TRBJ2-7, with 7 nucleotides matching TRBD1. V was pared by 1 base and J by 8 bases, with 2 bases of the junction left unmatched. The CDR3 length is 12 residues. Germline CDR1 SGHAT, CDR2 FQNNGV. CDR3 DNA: TGTGCCAGCAGCTTAGGACAGGGCAAGCAGTACTTC. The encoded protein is CASSLGQGKQYF.

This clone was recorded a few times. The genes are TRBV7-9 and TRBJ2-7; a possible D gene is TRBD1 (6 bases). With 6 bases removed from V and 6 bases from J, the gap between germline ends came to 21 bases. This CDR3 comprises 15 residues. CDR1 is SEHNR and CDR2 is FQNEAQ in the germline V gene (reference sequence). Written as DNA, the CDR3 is TGTGCCAGCAGTTACAATTTGGTTGGGACAAGCGAGCAGTACTTC. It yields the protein CASSYNLVGTSEQYF.

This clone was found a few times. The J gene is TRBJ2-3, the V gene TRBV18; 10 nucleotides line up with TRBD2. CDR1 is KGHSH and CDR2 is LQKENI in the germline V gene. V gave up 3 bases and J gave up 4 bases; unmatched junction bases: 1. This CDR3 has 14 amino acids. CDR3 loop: CASSPLAGADTQYF. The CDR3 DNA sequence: TGTGCCAGCTCACCCCTAGCGGGGGCAGATACGCAGTATTTT.

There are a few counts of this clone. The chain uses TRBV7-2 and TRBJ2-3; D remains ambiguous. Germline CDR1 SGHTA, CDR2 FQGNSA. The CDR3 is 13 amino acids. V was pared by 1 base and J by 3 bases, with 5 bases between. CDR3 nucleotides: TGTGCCAGCAGCTTAGTCCAGACAGATACGCAGTATTTT. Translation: CASSLVQTDTQYF.

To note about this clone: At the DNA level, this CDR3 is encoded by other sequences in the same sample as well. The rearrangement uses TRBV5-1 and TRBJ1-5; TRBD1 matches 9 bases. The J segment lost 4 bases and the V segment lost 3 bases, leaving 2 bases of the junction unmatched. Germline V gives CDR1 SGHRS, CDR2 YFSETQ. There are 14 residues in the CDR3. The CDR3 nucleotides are TGCGCCAGCAGCTCGACAGGGGGTAATCAGCCCCAGCATTTT. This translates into CASSSTGGNQPQHF.